This TCR beta chain was profiled in a study of T cells in Graves' hyperthyroidism and ophthalmopathy. As for the study in general: At initial diagnosis, before any treatment had begun, peripheral blood was obtained. Overall study findings and caveats: Appearing also in blood were most of the thyroid clonotypes expanded above 0.001.

This clonotype was counted a few times. The antigen remains unidentified. The TCR beta CDR3 regions underwent amplification using RNA transcripts as the source. With the HTBI primer set, the TCR CDR3 went through a first round of RT-PCR. Via MiXCR, TCRdb re-called the multiplex PCR reads, giving one row per CDR3 protein. The sample has 600,000 to 900,000 distinct CDR3 sequences; around 15% are singletons. Disease duration under 2 months; hyperthyroidism patients were aged 18 to 65. For the diagnoses, clinical symptoms, serum thyroxine and TRAb, thyroid ultrasound and orbital computed tomography were used. CDR1 is KGHDR, CDR2 SFDVKD, per germline. V shed 4 bases, J shed 0 bases, and the junction held 5 bases outside the gene matches. This CDR3 has 16 residues.

This receptor was taken from a man between 18 and 35 years old with Graves' hyperthyroidism. Sequences were obtained from blood. This rearrangement joins TRBV24-1 to TRBJ2-1, with 7 bases that match TRBD2. The CDR3 region has the DNA TGTGCCACCAGTGAAGTAGCGGGCCGCTCCTACAATGAGCAGTTCTTC. It encodes CATSEVAGRSYNEQFF.